The next 28 T cell receptor beta chains were all read from a single sample in a study of cytomegalovirus exposure and HLA in healthy donors. The PCR had 60 Vbeta and 13 Jbeta primers. Produced via immunoSEQ multiplex PCR; TCRdb's table is partial and in-frame only. Found here are around 100,000 clones, roughly 83% of them singletons; the top ten hold 2.5% to 3%. Sequencing input: PBMCs. These receptors all stem from a woman under 30 in good health and CMV-seropositive.

The V gene is TRBV2, the J gene TRBJ2-7, with 10 bases that match TRBD2. The V gene end was trimmed by 7 bases and the J gene end by 5 bases; junction bases not matched to a gene: 8. This CDR3 has 14 residues. Per germline, CDR1 SNHLY and CDR2 FYNNEI. The CDR3 region has the DNA TGTGCCAGCATGCGGCTAGCGGGAGTCAACGAGCAGTACTTC. It is translated as CASMRLAGVNEQYF.

The V call is TRBV2, the J call TRBJ1-5; TRBD1 matches 11 bases. The CDR3 totals 14 residues. After removal of 6 bases from V and 4 bases from J, the junction contained 2 bases not matched to a gene. CDR1 is SNHLY, CDR2 FYNNEI, per germline. CDR3 sequence reads: CASRGTGGNQPQHF. CDR3 bases: TGTGCCAGCAGAGGGACAGGGGGAAATCAGCCCCAGCATTTT.

V gene TRBV6-5 combines with J gene TRBJ1-2, with D unclear. The ends were cut back, 4 bases at V and 2 bases at J, with 14 bases in the middle. The CDR3 length is 15 residues. Germline CDR1 is MNHEY and CDR2 is SVGAGI. CDR3 DNA: TGTGCCAGCAGTTCCTCTTTTAGCCCGAACTATGGCTACACCTTC. It encodes CASSSSFSPNYGYTF.

The V and J genes are TRBV4-2 and TRBJ1-1, with TRBD1 matching over 9 bases. Germline V lookup: CDR1 LGHNA, CDR2 YNFKEQ. V shed 0 bases and J 7 bases; nucleotides not matched to a gene: 6. The CDR3 runs to 15 residues. CDR3 DNA: TGTGCCAGCAGCCAAGAGCTGGGACAGGGCTTTGAAGCTTTCTTT. Its protein product is CASSQELGQGFEAFF.

V is TRBV6-5 and J is TRBJ2-7, with 9 bases fitting TRBD1. This CDR3 is 16 amino acids long. Germline trimming cut 4 bases from V and 4 bases from J; bases unmatched to any gene: 11. Germline assignment: CDR1 MNHEY and CDR2 SVGAGI. The CDR3 protein is CASSSPGTGYRYEQYF. CDR3 bases: TGTGCCAGCAGTTCCCCCGGGACAGGGTATAGGTACGAGCAGTACTTC.

The chain employs TRBV27 and TRBJ2-5; 10 nucleotides line up with TRBD1. The CDR3 sequence is 16 residues long. Trimming took 3 bases from V and 3 from J; bases not matched to a gene: 7. CDR1 and CDR2 from the germline V gene are MNHEY and SMNVEV (reference sequence). CDR3: CASSFWYGQGEETQYF. CDR3 bases: TGTGCCAGCAGTTTTTGGTATGGACAGGGGGAAGAGACCCAGTACTTC.

With regard to this clone: One end of the junction is discordant with germline, which a read error may explain. The rearrangement joins TRBV28 to TRBJ1-3; possibly TRBD1 for D (6 bases). This CDR3 comprises 14 residues. Germline-derived CDR1 and CDR2 are MDHEN and SYDVKM. The chain's CDR3 is CASSLSLQGNIIYF. As DNA, the CDR3 is TGTGCCAGCAGTTTATCTTTACAGGGCAACATCATATATTTT.

V usage is TRBV5-1 and J usage is TRBJ1-2; perhaps TRBD1 as D (5 bases). V shed 2 bases and J shed 6 bases, with 8 bases lying between them. The CDR3 runs to 12 residues. Germline CDR1 reads SGHRS; CDR2 reads YFSETQ. CDR3 amino acids: CASSLGGDGYTF. DNA for the CDR3: TGCGCCAGCAGCTTAGGAGGGGATGGCTACACCTTC.

The chain employs TRBV5-1 and TRBJ1-2, with TRBD1 identical over 7 bases. Trimming at V came to 4 bases and at J to 1 base, leaving 4 bases not matched to a gene. The CDR3 spans 14 residues. CDR1 SGHRS and CDR2 YFSETQ come from the germline V gene. The CDR3 region has the DNA TGCGCCAGCAGCCTGGGACAGAATAACTATGGCTACACCTTC. It translates to CASSLGQNNYGYTF.

The chain employs TRBV2 and TRBJ2-7, with 9 bases that match TRBD2. V lost 8 bases to trimming and J lost 3 bases; unmatched junction nucleotides: 5. CDR3 length: 13 amino acids. Per the germline V gene, CDR1 is SNHLY and CDR2 is FYNNEI. The CDR3 sequence: CASANSGGYEQYF. The CDR3 DNA is TGTGCCAGCGCCAATAGCGGGGGCTACGAGCAGTACTTC.

The chain carries TRBV6-5 and TRBJ2-3; D is perhaps TRBD2 (6 bases). Germline CDR1 is MNHEY and CDR2 is SVGAGI. The ends were cut back, 2 bases at V and 3 bases at J, with 9 bases in the middle. The CDR3 covers 14 residues. The CDR3 bases are TGTGCCAGCAGTTACCAGGACTATACAGATACGCAGTATTTT. As protein: CASSYQDYTDTQYF.

The rearrangement uses TRBV29-1 and TRBJ2-1; 12 bases fit TRBD2. The CDR3 is made up of 15 amino acids. J was trimmed by 2 bases and V by 4 bases; bases with no gene match: 3. The germline CDR1 and CDR2 sequences are SQVTM and ANQGSEA. The CDR3: CSVVLAGGPYNEQFF. Written as DNA, the CDR3 is TGCAGCGTTGTGCTAGCGGGAGGGCCCTACAATGAGCAGTTCTTC.

This clone showed up just once. Other DNA sequences of this sample code for an identical CDR3. This chain links TRBV5-6 with TRBJ2-7; D call uncertain. Between the trimmed V and J ends, which lost 3 bases and 3 bases, there was a span of 19 bases. Germline values: CDR1 SGHDT, CDR2 YYEEEE. There are 16 residues in the CDR3. The CDR3 here is CASSYTTGATDYEQYF. In DNA form, the CDR3 reads TGTGCCAGCAGCTACACCACCGGAGCAACGGACTACGAGCAGTACTTC.

V usage is TRBV10-3 and J usage is TRBJ1-5; TRBD1 matches 11 bases. V was clipped by 6 bases and J by 7 bases; unmatched bases: 5. Germline lookup yields CDR1 ENHRY and CDR2 SYGVKD. The CDR3 extends over 14 amino acids. The chain's CDR3 is CAISQGQGGQPQHF. The CDR3 coding sequence is TGTGCCATCAGCCAGGGACAGGGGGGACAGCCCCAGCATTTT.

The chain combines TRBV5-1 with TRBJ1-1; D ambiguous. The CDR3 length is 14 residues. The germline CDR1 and CDR2 sequences are SGHRS and YFSETQ. Trimming took off 0 bases at V and 1 base at J, with 7 bases between the two ends. CDR3: CASSLEAGNTEAFF. In DNA, the CDR3 is TGCGCCAGCAGCTTGGAGGCAGGGAACACTGAAGCTTTCTTT.

This chain uses TRBV25-1 with TRBJ2-3, with 7 nucleotides matching TRBD1. The V and J ends lost 5 bases and 1 base, in that order; junction bases with no gene match: 9. The germline V gene encodes CDR1 MGHDK and CDR2 SYGVNS. This CDR3 contains 16 residues. CDR3 protein: CASSHRQGPGTDTQYF. The CDR3 nucleotides read TGTGCCAGCAGTCATCGACAGGGACCGGGCACAGATACGCAGTATTTT.

This chain joins TRBV5-1 and TRBJ2-1, with a tentative D call TRBD1 (5 bases). Germline CDR1 reads SGHRS; CDR2 reads YFSETQ. Trimming cost V 5 bases and J 9 bases, with 12 bases left between them. This CDR3 contains 12 residues. CDR3 protein: CASRVQETEQFF. In DNA, the CDR3 is TGCGCCAGCAGGGTACAGGAGACTGAGCAGTTCTTC.

The V call is TRBV18, the J call TRBJ2-3; the D is unclear. V was trimmed by 2 bases and J by 5 bases, leaving 11 bases between them. This CDR3 has 14 amino acids. Germline CDR1 and CDR2: KGHSH and LQKENI. The CDR3 loop is CASSPVAEGDTQYF. CDR3 nucleotide sequence: TGTGCCAGCTCACCAGTAGCTGAAGGAGATACGCAGTATTTT.

The V call is TRBV5-6, the J call TRBJ2-2; no clear D gene. The CDR3 is 13 amino acids. The germline V gene has CDR1 SGHDT and CDR2 YYEEEE. V dropped 5 bases and J dropped 4 bases, with 9 bases sitting between them. CDR3 in amino acids: CASSSQRTGELFF. The DNA of the CDR3 is TGTGCCAGCAGTTCTCAGCGCACCGGGGAGCTGTTTTTT.

The V gene is TRBV4-1, the J gene TRBJ2-5; 11 bases line up with TRBD1. This CDR3 has 16 residues. Germline V gene lookup returns CDR1 MGHRA and CDR2 YSYEKL. Trimming at V came to 4 bases and at J to 4 bases, leaving 8 bases not matched to a gene. The chain's CDR3 is CASSLRTGGSTETQYF. DNA for the CDR3: TGCGCCAGCAGCCTCAGGACAGGGGGCTCGACAGAGACCCAGTACTTC.

This clone was counted a single time. This chain connects TRBV19 to TRBJ2-2, with D perhaps TRBD1 (7 bases). Germline V gene lookup returns CDR1 LNHDA and CDR2 SQIVND (reference sequence). The CDR3 spans 16 residues. Trimming shortened V by 1 base and J by 3 bases, and 12 bases separated the two germline ends. CDR3 protein: CASSIVGGGHTGELFF. CDR3 DNA sequence: TGTGCCAGTAGTATAGTAGGAGGGGGCCACACCGGGGAGCTGTTTTTT.

The chain joins TRBV11-3 to TRBJ2-1; TRBD2 matches at 9 bases. The CDR3 covers 15 residues. Germline trimming cut 1 base from V and 6 bases from J; bases unmatched to any gene: 4. Germline-derived CDR1 and CDR2 are SGHNT and YENEEA. CDR3 sequence reads: CASSLGREGGNEQFF. CDR3 nucleotide sequence: TGTGCCAGCAGCTTAGGGCGGGAGGGAGGCAATGAGCAGTTCTTC.

In this sample, this clone turned up a few times. The junction does not match germline at one end; this may be a read error. The CDR3 is CASSRDRGEKLFF. CDR3 nucleotide sequence: TGTGCTAGCAGCAGGGATCGGGGGGAAAAACTGTTTTTT. The genes are TRBV7-7 and TRBJ1-4; D might be TRBD1 (5 bases). The CDR3 has 13 residues. Germline V gives CDR1 SSHAT, CDR2 FNYEAQ (reference sequence).

The sample holds a few counts of this clone. The V gene is TRBV30, the J gene TRBJ1-4; D ambiguous. V was cut by 4 bases and J by 7 bases, with 16 bases left in between. The CDR3 totals 14 residues. The germline gives CDR1 GTSNPN, CDR2 SVGIG (reference sequence). The CDR3 is CAWTAGETGEKLFF. The CDR3 nucleotides read TGTGCCTGGACCGCCGGGGAGACGGGTGAAAAACTGTTTTTT.

CDR3 amino acids: CAWSQQGGTEAFF. The CDR3 nucleotides are TGTGCCTGGAGTCAACAGGGGGGCACTGAAGCTTTCTTT. J is TRBJ1-1 and V is TRBV30, with 8 bases aligning to TRBD1. Per the germline V gene, CDR1 is GTSNPN and CDR2 is SVGIG (reference sequence). The junction had 3 bases not matched to a gene; V was cut back by 2 bases and J by 4 bases. This CDR3 comprises 13 residues.

The chain employs TRBV4-1 and TRBJ2-7; D ambiguous. The CDR3 runs to 13 residues. V lost 0 bases and J 3 bases, leaving 6 bases between the germline ends. The germline CDR1 and CDR2 sequences are MGHRA and YSYEKL. The CDR3 protein is CASSQDLYYEQYF. In nucleotides, the CDR3 is TGCGCCAGCAGCCAAGACCTCTACTACGAGCAGTACTTC.

The gene calls are TRBV4-1 and TRBJ2-1, with D perhaps matching TRBD1 (5 bases). CDR1 and CDR2 (germline): MGHRA, YSYEKL. Trimming left V 3 bases short and J 8 bases short, with 17 bases between. The CDR3 loop spans 15 amino acids. CDR3 sequence reads: CASSQVETGGHEQFF. The CDR3 bases are TGCGCCAGCAGCCAGGTGGAAACAGGTGGACATGAGCAGTTCTTC.

V usage is TRBV4-1 and J usage is TRBJ2-1; 14 positions match TRBD2. V shed 4 bases, J shed 4 bases, and the junction held 6 bases outside the gene matches. CDR1 and CDR2 (germline): MGHRA, YSYEKL. This CDR3 comprises 17 residues. The CDR3 protein is CASSPATSGRGYNEQFF. DNA of the CDR3: TGCGCCAGCAGCCCAGCGACTAGCGGGAGGGGGTACAATGAGCAGTTCTTC.